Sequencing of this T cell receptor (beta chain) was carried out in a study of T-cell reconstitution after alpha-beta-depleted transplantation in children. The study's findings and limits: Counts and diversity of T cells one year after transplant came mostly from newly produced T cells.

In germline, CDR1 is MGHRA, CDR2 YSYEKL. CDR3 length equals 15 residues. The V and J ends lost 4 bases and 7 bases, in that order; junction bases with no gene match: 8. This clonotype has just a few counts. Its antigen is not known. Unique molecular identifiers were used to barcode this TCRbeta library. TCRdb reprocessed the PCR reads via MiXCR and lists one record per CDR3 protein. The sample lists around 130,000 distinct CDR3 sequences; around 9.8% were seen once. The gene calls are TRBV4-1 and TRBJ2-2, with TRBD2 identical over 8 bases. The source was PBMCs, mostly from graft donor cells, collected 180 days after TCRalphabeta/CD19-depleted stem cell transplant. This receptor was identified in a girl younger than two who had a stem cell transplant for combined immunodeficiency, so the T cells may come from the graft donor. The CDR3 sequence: CASSRTGGDVGELFF. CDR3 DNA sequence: TGCGCCAGCAGCCGTACCGGGGGGGATGTCGGGGAGCTGTTTTTT.